Shown below are 8 T cell receptor beta chains from a single sample sequenced in a study of blood T cell repertoires in COVID-19. Repertoires were generated with immunoSEQ multiplex PCR, while TCRdb's copy carries only in-frame clones and drops some. Of 250,000 to 350,000 clones in the sample, 75% to 90% were seen once. The sequencing sample was made of peripheral blood. These receptor sequences come from a woman aged 50 to 65 who had recovered from COVID-19.

This chain connects TRBV5-1 to TRBJ2-2; D ambiguous. Germline-derived CDR1 and CDR2 are SGHRS and YFSETQ. V lost 1 base to trimming and J lost 3 bases, with 10 bases between them. The CDR3 runs 15 residues. Here the CDR3 reads CASSLRAQDTGELFF. Written as DNA, the CDR3 is TGCGCCAGCAGCTTGAGAGCCCAGGACACCGGGGAGCTGTTTTTT.

The V call is TRBV18, the J call TRBJ1-5; possible D gene TRBD1, 5 bases. The CDR3 consists of 14 residues. V was clipped by 6 bases and J by 8 bases, with 17 bases between them. Germline V CDR1 and CDR2: KGHSH, LQKENI. In DNA, the CDR3 is TGTGCCAGCTCCCCCCAGCAGGGCCAGGAGCCCCAGCATTTT. Encoded protein: CASSPQQGQEPQHF.

The chain recombines TRBV5-1 with TRBJ2-1; TRBD2 aligns across 7 bases. The trim removed 0 bases at V and 4 bases at J, leaving 7 bases unmatched. The CDR3 contains 16 residues. Per germline, CDR1 SGHRS and CDR2 YFSETQ. The CDR3 loop is CASSLVTGTIYNEQFF. DNA for the CDR3: TGCGCCAGCAGCTTGGTAACCGGGACTATTTACAATGAGCAGTTCTTC.

The chain uses TRBV24-1 and TRBJ2-6, with a tentative D call TRBD2 (5 bases). Germline V gene sequence: CDR1 KGHDR, CDR2 SFDVKD. The V and J ends lost 2 bases and 4 bases respectively, with 8 bases between them. The CDR3 consists of 15 residues. CDR3 nucleotide sequence: TGTGCCACCAGTGATTCCCGGGGAGGGGCCAACGTCCTGACTTTC. It specifies CATSDSRGGANVLTF.

This sequence joins TRBV19 and TRBJ1-4, with unresolved D. This CDR3 has 14 residues. V was trimmed by 2 bases and J by 4 bases, leaving 8 bases between them. Germline lookup yields CDR1 LNHDA and CDR2 SQIVND (reference sequence). The CDR3 loop reads CASSISPFNEKLFF. The CDR3, as DNA: TGTGCCAGTAGTATATCCCCCTTTAATGAAAAACTGTTTTTT.

The gene calls are TRBV6-2 or TRBV6-3 and TRBJ2-7; TRBD1 agrees at 7 bases. Germline CDR1 MNHEY, CDR2 SVGEGT. The CDR3 length is 13 residues. Trimming cost V 5 bases and J 0 bases; bases outside gene matches: 1. The CDR3 is CASSGDSSYEQYF. CDR3 DNA: TGTGCCAGCAGTGGGGACAGCTCCTACGAGCAGTACTTC.

The chain is built from TRBV24-1 and TRBJ2-7; 10 bases line up with TRBD1. This CDR3 contains 14 residues. From germline, CDR1 is KGHDR and CDR2 SFDVKD. J lost 5 bases, V lost 3 bases, and 3 bases had no gene match. This CDR3 is CATSDRGQGNEQYF. The CDR3 coding sequence is TGTGCCACCAGTGATCGGGGACAGGGGAACGAGCAGTACTTC.

The V gene is TRBV19, the J gene TRBJ2-7; 9 nucleotides match TRBD1. The V gene end was trimmed by 4 bases and the J gene end by 4 bases; junction bases not matched to a gene: 11. CDR1 is LNHDA, CDR2 SQIVND, per germline (reference sequence). The CDR3 covers 16 residues. The CDR3, as DNA: TGTGCCAGTAGTAAGGCCCTACAGGGGGCGCGTTACGAGCAGTACTTC. Protein product: CASSKALQGARYEQYF.